Below, 15 T cell receptor beta chains from the same sample are listed, as sequenced in a study of T cell repertoires in cytomegalovirus infection. TCRdb analysed the reads with MiXCR anew, one entry per CDR3 protein. In the table there are roughly 80,000 distinct CDR3 sequences, more than 20% of which are singletons. These receptors have no identified antigens. The sequencing here drew on CD8+ T cells from cultured PBMCs, taken from culture after CMV antigen stimulation. The origin of the receptors is a human donor in good health (CMV status not recorded). Some clones in this sample may be carry-over from other donors' samples.

This clonotype was counted only a few times. The chain combines TRBV27 with TRBJ2-3; D remains ambiguous. The CDR3 is made up of 14 amino acids. CDR1 and CDR2 (germline): MNHEY, SMNVEV (reference sequence). The germline V and J ends were trimmed by 3 bases and 4 bases, with 11 bases remaining between them. The CDR3 spells CASSLGFGADTQYF. In DNA, the CDR3 is TGTGCCAGCAGTTTGGGGTTTGGGGCAGATACGCAGTATTTT.

The V gene is TRBV27, the J gene TRBJ2-7; unclear D gene. The germline CDR1 and CDR2 sequences are MNHEY and SMNVEV (reference sequence). V lost 7 bases and J 0 bases, leaving 13 bases between the germline ends. CDR3 length equals 14 residues. The CDR3 sequence: CASTYPPNSYEQYF. The CDR3 DNA follows: TGTGCCAGCACCTACCCACCCAACTCCTACGAGCAGTACTTC.

J is TRBJ2-7 and V is TRBV27, with D perhaps TRBD2 (5 bases). The CDR3 loop spans 13 amino acids. V lost 2 bases, J lost 5 bases, and 10 bases lay in between. Germline V gene sequence: CDR1 MNHEY, CDR2 SMNVEV (reference sequence). The CDR3 is CASSLGPGNEQYF. The CDR3 nucleotides are TGTGCCAGCAGTTTAGGTCCGGGGAACGAGCAGTACTTC.

The chain recombines TRBV6-2 or TRBV6-3 with TRBJ1-2; no clear D gene. Germline loops: CDR1 MNHEY, CDR2 SVGEGT. This CDR3 is built from 12 residues. Trimming left V 4 bases short and J 5 bases short, with 8 bases between. The CDR3, as DNA: TGTGCCAGCAGTTCGACGGAGTATGGCTACACCTTC. Residues: CASSSTEYGYTF.

There are many counts of this clonotype. V gene TRBV12-3 or TRBV12-4 combines with J gene TRBJ2-3; 10 bases fit TRBD1. CDR3 length equals 14 residues. Trimming cost V 6 bases and J 5 bases; bases outside gene matches: 5. CDR3 residues: CASSTGTGVDTQYF. CDR3 coding DNA: TGTGCCAGCAGCACCGGGACAGGGGTAGATACGCAGTATTTT.

At least ten counts were recorded for this clonotype. This chain joins TRBV7-2 and TRBJ1-2; 7 bases match TRBD1. The CDR3 runs to 15 residues. The V gene's germline CDR1 is SGHTA and CDR2 FQGNSA. The V gene end was trimmed by 10 bases and the J gene end by 0 bases; junction bases not matched to a gene: 11. The CDR3 loop reads CATPLGGTANYGYTF. CDR3 DNA sequence: TGTGCCACCCCCCTTGGGGGGACAGCTAACTATGGCTACACCTTC.

This clonotype was seen ten or more times. The chain carries TRBV7-8 and TRBJ2-1; no definite D call. V lost 3 bases and J 0 bases, leaving 12 bases between the germline ends. Germline CDR1 is SGHVS and CDR2 is FQNEAQ. The CDR3 totals 16 residues. Here the CDR3 reads CASSFWAEPSYNEQFF. CDR3 bases: TGTGCCAGCAGCTTTTGGGCCGAACCCTCCTACAATGAGCAGTTCTTC. Full variable domain (remainder filled in from reference TRBV7-8 and TRBJ2-1): GAGVSQSPRYKVAKRGQDVALRCDPISGHVSLFWYQQALGQGPEFLTYFQNEAQLDKSGLPSDRFFAERPEGSVSTLKIQRTQQEDSAVYLCASSFWAEPSYNEQFFGPGTRLTVL.

This clonotype was seen repeatedly, ten times or more. The chain employs TRBV12-3 or TRBV12-4 and TRBJ2-2; D perhaps matches TRBD1 (5 bases). V was trimmed by 5 bases and J by 3 bases, leaving 13 bases between them. The CDR3 runs to 15 residues. The CDR3 nucleotides are TGTGCCAGCAGTACCAGGGTAGTAGACACCGGGGAGCTGTTTTTT. Its protein is CASSTRVVDTGELFF.

This clonotype occurred many times. V is TRBV7-6 and J is TRBJ1-1, with D unresolved. Germline CDR1 SGHVS, CDR2 FNYEAQ. The CDR3 consists of 16 residues. Trimming stripped 1 base from V and 0 bases from J, with 12 bases between. This CDR3 reads CASSLEQNPMNTEAFF. For the CDR3, the DNA is TGTGCCAGCAGCTTAGAACAGAACCCCATGAACACTGAAGCTTTCTTT.

As to this clonotype: Since a much larger clone is just one base distant, this may be a read error. This chain joins TRBV7-3 and TRBJ1-1; TRBD1 matches 7 bases. CDR3 size: 14 residues. Trimming cost V 2 bases and J 3 bases; bases outside gene matches: 3. The germline CDR1 and CDR2 sequences are SGHTA and FQGTGA. The CDR3 DNA reads as TGTGCCAGCAGCTTAGTACAGGGGTACACTGAAGCTTTCTTT. This translates into CASSLVQGYTEAFF. Filled out from reference TRBV7-3 and TRBJ1-1, the complete variable domain reads GAGVSQTPSNKVTEKGKYVELRCDPISGHTALYWYRQSLGQGPEFLIYFQGTGAADDSGLPNDRFFAVRPEGSVSTLKIQRTERGDSAVYLCASSLVQGYTEAFFGQGTRLTVV.

The V call is TRBV9, the J call TRBJ2-7, with a tentative D call TRBD2 (5 bases). V lost 3 bases and J 7 bases, leaving 17 bases between the germline ends. Germline CDR1 and CDR2: SGDLS and YYNGEE. The length of the CDR3 is 14 residues. The CDR3: CASSDRSGPGEQYF. The CDR3, as DNA: TGTGCCAGCAGCGACCGTTCCGGGCCGGGGGAGCAGTACTTC.

This clonotype was observed at least ten times. The chain links TRBV7-2 to TRBJ2-1; no clear D gene. This CDR3 region has 14 residues. Trimming pared 5 bases from V and 3 bases from J, leaving 11 bases between. Germline assignment: CDR1 SGHTA and CDR2 FQGNSA. CDR3 bases: TGTGCCAGCAGCCTCCTCGGATTCTACAATGAGCAGTTCTTC. The encoded protein is CASSLLGFYNEQFF.

This chain links TRBV10-2 with TRBJ1-5; D gene uncertain. The germline CDR1 and CDR2 sequences are WSHSY and SAAADI. The V end lost 0 bases, the J end lost 7 bases, and 7 bases lay between the germline ends. The CDR3 has 13 amino acids. CDR3 protein: CASSESRRQPQHF. The CDR3 nucleotides read TGCGCCAGCAGTGAGTCCCGTAGGCAGCCCCAGCATTTT.

This clonotype was counted between two and nine times. The rearrangement joins TRBV12-3 or TRBV12-4 to TRBJ2-7; either TRBD1 or TRBD2 may fit D (5 bases each). Trimming removed 10 bases at V and 5 bases at J, with 24 bases between. CDR3 size: 15 residues. CDR3 sequence reads: CAIIRGHLGVDEQYF. CDR3 nucleotide sequence: TGTGCCATAATCCGGGGCCATCTCGGGGTTGACGAGCAGTACTTC.

The chain couples TRBV4-3 to TRBJ2-7; D may be TRBD1 (5 bases). Trimming left V 0 bases short and J 6 bases short, with 15 bases between. The germline gives CDR1 LGHNA, CDR2 YSLEER. This CDR3 spans 15 amino acids. The CDR3 here is CASSQDRTTIFEQYF. As DNA, the CDR3 is TGCGCCAGCAGCCAAGACCGGACAACCATTTTCGAGCAGTACTTC.